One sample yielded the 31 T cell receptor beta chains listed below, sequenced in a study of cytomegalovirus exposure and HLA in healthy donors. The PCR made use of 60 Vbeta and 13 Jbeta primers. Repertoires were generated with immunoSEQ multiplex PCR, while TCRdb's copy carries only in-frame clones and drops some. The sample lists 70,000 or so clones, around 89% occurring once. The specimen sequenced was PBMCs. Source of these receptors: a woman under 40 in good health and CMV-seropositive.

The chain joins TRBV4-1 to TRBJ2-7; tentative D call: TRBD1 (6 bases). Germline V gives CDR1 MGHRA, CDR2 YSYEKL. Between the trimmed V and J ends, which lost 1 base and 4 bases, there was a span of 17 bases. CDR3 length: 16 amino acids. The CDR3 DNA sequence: TGCGCCAGCAGCCAAGTAGAAGGCAGGGGTAGGTACGAGCAGTACTTC. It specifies CASSQVEGRGRYEQYF.

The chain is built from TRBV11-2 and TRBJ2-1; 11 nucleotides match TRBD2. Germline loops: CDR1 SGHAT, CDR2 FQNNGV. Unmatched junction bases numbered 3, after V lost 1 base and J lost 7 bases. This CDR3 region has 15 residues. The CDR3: CASSLVSGRANEQFF. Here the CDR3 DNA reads TGTGCCAGCAGCTTAGTTAGCGGGAGGGCTAATGAGCAGTTCTTC.

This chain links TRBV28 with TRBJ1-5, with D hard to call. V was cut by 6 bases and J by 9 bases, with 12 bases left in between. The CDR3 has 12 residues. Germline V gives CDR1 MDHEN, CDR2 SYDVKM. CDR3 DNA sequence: TGTGCCAGCAGCCCGGAGTTTACGCCCCAGCATTTT. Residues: CASSPEFTPQHF.

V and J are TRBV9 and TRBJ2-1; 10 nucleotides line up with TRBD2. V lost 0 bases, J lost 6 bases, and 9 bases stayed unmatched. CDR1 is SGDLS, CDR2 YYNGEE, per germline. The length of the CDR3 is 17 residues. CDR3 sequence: CASSVVASAGGRNEQFF. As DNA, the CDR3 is TGTGCCAGCAGCGTAGTCGCATCAGCGGGAGGGCGCAATGAGCAGTTCTTC.

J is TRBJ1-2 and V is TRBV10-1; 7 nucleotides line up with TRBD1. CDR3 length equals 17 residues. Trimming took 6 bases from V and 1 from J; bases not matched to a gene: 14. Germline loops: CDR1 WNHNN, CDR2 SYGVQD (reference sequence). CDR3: CASSEGTDLTLNYGYTF. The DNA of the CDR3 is TGCGCCAGCAGCGAAGGGACAGATCTCACCCTTAACTATGGCTACACCTTC.

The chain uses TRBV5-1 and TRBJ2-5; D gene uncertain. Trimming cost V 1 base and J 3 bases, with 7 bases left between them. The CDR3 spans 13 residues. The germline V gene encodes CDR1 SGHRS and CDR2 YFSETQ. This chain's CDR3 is CASSLWQKETQYF. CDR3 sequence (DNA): TGCGCCAGCAGCTTGTGGCAGAAAGAGACCCAGTACTTC.

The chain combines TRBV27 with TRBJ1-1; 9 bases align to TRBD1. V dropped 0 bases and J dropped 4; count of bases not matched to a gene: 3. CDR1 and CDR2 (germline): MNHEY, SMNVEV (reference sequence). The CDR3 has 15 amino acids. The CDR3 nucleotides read TGTGCCAGCAGTTTATCGATACAGGGGGCCACTGAAGCTTTCTTT. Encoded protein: CASSLSIQGATEAFF.

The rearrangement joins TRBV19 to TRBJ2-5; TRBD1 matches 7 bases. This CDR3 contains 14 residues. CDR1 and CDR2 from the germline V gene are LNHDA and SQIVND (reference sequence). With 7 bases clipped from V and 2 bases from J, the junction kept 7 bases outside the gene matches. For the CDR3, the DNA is TGTGCCAGTAACAGGGGCCAGGATCAAGAGACCCAGTACTTC. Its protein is CASNRGQDQETQYF.

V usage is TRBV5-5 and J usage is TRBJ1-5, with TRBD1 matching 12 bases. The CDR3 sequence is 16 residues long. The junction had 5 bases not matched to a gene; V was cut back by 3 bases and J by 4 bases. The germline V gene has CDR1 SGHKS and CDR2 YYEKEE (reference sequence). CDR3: CASSWRDRGPNQPQHF. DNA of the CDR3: TGTGCCAGCAGCTGGAGGGACAGGGGGCCTAATCAGCCCCAGCATTTT.

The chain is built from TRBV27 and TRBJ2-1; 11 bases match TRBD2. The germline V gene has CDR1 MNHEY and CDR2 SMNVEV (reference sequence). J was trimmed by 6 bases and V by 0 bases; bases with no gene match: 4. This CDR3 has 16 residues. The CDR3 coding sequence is TGTGCCAGCAGTTTATCAACTAGCGGGAGTAGCAATGAGCAGTTCTTC. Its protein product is CASSLSTSGSSNEQFF.

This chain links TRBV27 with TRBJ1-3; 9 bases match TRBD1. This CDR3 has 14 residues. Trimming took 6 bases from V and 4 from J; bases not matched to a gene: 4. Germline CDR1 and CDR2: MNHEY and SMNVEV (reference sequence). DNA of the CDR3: TGTGCCAGCAGGGGGACAGGGAGAGGAAACACCATATATTTT. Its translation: CASRGTGRGNTIYF.

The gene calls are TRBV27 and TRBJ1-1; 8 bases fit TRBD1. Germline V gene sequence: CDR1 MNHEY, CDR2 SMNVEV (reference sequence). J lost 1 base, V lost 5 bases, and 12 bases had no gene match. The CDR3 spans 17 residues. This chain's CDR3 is CASSEPRGPERNTEAFF. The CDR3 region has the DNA TGTGCCAGCAGTGAGCCCAGGGGGCCCGAGAGGAACACTGAAGCTTTCTTT.

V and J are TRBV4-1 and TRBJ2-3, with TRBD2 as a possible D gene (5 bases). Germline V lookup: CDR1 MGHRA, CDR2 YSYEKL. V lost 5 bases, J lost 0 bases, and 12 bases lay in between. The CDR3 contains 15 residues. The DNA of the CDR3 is TGCGCCAGCAGCGGGCTAGCAGAGAGCACAGATACGCAGTATTTT. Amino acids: CASSGLAESTDTQYF.

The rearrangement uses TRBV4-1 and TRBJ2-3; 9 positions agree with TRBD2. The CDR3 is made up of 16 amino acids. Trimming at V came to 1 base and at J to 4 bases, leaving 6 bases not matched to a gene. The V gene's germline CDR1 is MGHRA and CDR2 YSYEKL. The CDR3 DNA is TGCGCCAGCAGCCAAGGAAGGCTAGCGGGACCAGATACGCAGTATTTT. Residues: CASSQGRLAGPDTQYF.

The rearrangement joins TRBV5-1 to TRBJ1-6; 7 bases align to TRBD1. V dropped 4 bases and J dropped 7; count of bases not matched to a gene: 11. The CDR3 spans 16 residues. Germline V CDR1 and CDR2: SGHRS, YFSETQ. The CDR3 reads CASSPGDRAKNSPLHF. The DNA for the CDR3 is TGCGCCAGCAGCCCCGGAGACAGGGCAAAAAATTCACCCCTCCACTTT.

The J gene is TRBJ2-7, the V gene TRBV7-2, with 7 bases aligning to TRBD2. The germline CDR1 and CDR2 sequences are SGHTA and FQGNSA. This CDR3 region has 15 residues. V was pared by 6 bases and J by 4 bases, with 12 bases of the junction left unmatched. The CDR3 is CASSYWRSSGYEQYF. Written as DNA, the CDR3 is TGTGCCAGCAGTTACTGGAGGTCTAGCGGTTACGAGCAGTACTTC.

The CDR3 nucleotides are TGCGCCAGCAGTGGCCGCCCGGACAGGGGGGGATCCTACGAGCAGTACTTC. Amino acid sequence: CASSGRPDRGGSYEQYF. The rearrangement uses TRBV10-1 and TRBJ2-7, with TRBD1 matching 10 bases. Looked up from germline, CDR1 is WNHNN and CDR2 is SYGVQD (reference sequence). The junction had 10 bases not matched to a gene; V was cut back by 4 bases and J by 1 base. The CDR3 extends over 17 amino acids.

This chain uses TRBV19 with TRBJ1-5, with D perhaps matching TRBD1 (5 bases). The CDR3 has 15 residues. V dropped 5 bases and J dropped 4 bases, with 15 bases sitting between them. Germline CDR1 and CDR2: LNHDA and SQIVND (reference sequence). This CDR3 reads CASSPDRLSNQPQHF. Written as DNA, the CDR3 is TGTGCCAGTAGTCCTGACAGATTATCAAATCAGCCCCAGCATTTT.

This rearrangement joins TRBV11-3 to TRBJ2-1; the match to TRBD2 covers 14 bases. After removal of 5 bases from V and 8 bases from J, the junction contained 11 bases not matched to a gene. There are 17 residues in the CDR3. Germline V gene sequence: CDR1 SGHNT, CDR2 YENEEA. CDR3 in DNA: TGTGCCAGCAGCCCGGGACTAGCGGGAGTAGGGACCGATGAGCAGTTCTTC. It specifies CASSPGLAGVGTDEQFF.

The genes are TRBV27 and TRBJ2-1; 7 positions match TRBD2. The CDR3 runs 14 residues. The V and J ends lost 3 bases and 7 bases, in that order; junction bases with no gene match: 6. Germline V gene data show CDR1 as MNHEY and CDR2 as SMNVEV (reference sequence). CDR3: CASSFSAGENEQFF. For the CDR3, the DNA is TGTGCCAGCAGTTTCTCGGCGGGAGAGAATGAGCAGTTCTTC.

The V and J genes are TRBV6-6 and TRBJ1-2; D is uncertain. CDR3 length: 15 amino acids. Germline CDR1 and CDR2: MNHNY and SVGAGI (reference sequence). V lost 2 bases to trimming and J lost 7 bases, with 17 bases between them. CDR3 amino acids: CASSYRGEGSVGYTF. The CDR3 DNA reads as TGTGCCAGCAGTTACCGGGGAGAGGGTTCCGTTGGCTACACCTTC.

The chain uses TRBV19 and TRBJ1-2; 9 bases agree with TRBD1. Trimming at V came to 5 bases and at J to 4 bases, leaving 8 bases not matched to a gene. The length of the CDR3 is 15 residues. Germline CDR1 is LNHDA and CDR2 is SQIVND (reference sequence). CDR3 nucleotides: TGTGCCAGTAGTCACAGGGGGCCTAGCACCTATGGCTACACCTTC. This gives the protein CASSHRGPSTYGYTF.

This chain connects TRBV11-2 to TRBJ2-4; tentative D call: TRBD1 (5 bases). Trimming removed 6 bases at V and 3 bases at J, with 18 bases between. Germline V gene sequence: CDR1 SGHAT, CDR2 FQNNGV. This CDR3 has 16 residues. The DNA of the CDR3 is TGTGCCAGCAGGCCGAGGCAGGGTAGGGACAAAAACATTCAGTACTTC. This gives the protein CASRPRQGRDKNIQYF. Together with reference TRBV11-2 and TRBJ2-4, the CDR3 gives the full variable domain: EAGVAQSPRYKIIEKRQSVAFWCNPISGHATLYWYQQILGQGPKLLIQFQNNGVVDDSQLPKDRFSAERLKGVDSTLKIQPAKLEDSAVYLCASRPRQGRDKNIQYFGAGTRLSVL.

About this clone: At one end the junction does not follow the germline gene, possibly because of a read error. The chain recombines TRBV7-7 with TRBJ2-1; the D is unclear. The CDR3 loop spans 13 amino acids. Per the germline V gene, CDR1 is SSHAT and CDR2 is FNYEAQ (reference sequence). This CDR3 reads CAGSFTHSNEQFF. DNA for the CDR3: TGTGCCGGCAGCTTTACGCACAGCAATGAGCAGTTCTTC.

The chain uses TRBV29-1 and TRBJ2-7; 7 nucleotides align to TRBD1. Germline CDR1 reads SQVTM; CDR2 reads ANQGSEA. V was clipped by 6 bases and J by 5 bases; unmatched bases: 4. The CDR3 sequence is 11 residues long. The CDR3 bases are TGCAGCGTAGGTGACAGGGACGAGCAGTACTTC. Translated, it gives CSVGDRDEQYF.

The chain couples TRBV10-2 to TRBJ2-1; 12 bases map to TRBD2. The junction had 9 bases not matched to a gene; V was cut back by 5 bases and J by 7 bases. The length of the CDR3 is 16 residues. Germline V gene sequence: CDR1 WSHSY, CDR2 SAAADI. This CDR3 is CASSRGRLAGENEQFF. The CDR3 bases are TGCGCCAGCAGTAGGGGACGACTAGCGGGAGAAAATGAGCAGTTCTTC.

CDR3 in amino acids: CASSLFAGANQPQHF. The DNA of the CDR3 is TGTGCCAGCAGTTTATTTGCAGGGGCAAATCAGCCCCAGCATTTT. The gene calls are TRBV27 and TRBJ1-5, with a weak D call TRBD1 (6 bases). This CDR3 has 15 residues. The germline CDR1 and CDR2 sequences are MNHEY and SMNVEV (reference sequence). The V end was cut by 1 base, the J end by 4 bases, with 11 bases between.

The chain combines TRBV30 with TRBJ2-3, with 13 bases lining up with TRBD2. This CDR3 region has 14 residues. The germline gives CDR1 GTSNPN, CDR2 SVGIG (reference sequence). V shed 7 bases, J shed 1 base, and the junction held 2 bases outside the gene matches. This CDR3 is CALGLAGGTDTQYF. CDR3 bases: TGTGCCTTAGGACTAGCGGGAGGCACAGATACGCAGTATTTT.

CDR3 residues: CASSPRAPSATNEKLFF. The DNA of the CDR3 is TGTGCCAGTAGTCCGAGGGCTCCGTCTGCAACTAATGAAAAACTGTTTTTT. The rearrangement links TRBV19 to TRBJ1-4; D uncertain. The CDR3 consists of 17 residues. Trimming shortened V by 5 bases and J by 0 bases, and 16 bases separated the two germline ends. Germline values: CDR1 LNHDA, CDR2 SQIVND (reference sequence).

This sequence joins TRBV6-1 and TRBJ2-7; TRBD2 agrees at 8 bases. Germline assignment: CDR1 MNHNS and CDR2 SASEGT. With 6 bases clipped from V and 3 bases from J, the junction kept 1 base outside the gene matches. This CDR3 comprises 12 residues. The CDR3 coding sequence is TGTGCCAGCAGAACTAGCGGCTACGAGCAGTACTTC. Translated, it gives CASRTSGYEQYF.

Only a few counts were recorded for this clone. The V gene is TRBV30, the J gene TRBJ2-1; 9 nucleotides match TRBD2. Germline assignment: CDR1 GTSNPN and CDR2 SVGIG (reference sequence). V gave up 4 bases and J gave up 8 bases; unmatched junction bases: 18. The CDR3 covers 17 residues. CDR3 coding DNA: TGTGCCTGGAAGGGCCGCCTCGGGAGCGGGAGGATGGATGAGCAGTTCTTC. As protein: CAWKGRLGSGRMDEQFF.